The clone carrying this T cell receptor beta chain was counted at least ten times. These data are taken from a study of glioma-infiltrating T cells. The CDR3 has 14 residues. Germline V gives CDR1 SNHLY, CDR2 FYNNEI. The V end lost 7 bases, the J end lost 0 bases, and 10 bases lay between the germline ends. Using RNA template, CDR3s of TCR alpha and beta were amplified with iRepertoire arm-PCR. Each CDR3 protein is one row after TCRdb ran MiXCR on the multiplex PCR reads. The sample lists 100,000 to 150,000 distinct CDR3 sequences; around 23% were seen once. The specimen was glioma tissue, nonneoplastic brain tissue, or PBMCs (not recorded which). The TCR originated in a human donor with low-grade glioma or glioblastoma, undergoing nonglioma brain surgery, or in good health (not recorded which). The chain carries TRBV2 and TRBJ2-1; TRBD1 is a possible D gene (5 bases). CDR3 sequence reads: CASNLDSSYNEQFF. The CDR3 DNA reads TGTGCCAGCAACCTTGACAGCTCCTACAATGAGCAGTTCTTC.